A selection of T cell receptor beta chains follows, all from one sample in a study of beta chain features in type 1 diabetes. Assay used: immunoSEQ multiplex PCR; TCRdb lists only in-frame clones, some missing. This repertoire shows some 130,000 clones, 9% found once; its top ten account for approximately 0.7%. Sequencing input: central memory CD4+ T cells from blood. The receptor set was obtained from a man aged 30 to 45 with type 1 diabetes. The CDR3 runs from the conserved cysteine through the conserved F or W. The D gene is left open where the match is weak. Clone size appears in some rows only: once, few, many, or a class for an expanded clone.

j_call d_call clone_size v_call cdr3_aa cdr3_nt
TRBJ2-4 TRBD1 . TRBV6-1 CASRGQGRGIQYF TGTGCCAGCAGGGGACAGGGCAGGGGCATTCAGTACTTC
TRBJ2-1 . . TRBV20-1 CSAALANEQFF TGCAGTGCCGCCCTAGCTAATGAGCAGTTCTTC
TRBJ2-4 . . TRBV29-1 CSIRTDGNIQYF TGCAGCATACGGACAGACGGGAACATTCAGTACTTC
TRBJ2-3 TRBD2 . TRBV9 CASTTSGGDTDTQYF TGTGCCAGCACCACTAGCGGGGGGGACACAGATACGCAGTATTTT
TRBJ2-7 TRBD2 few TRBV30 CAWSPTGRGGYEQYF TGTGCCTGGTCCCCAACGGGGCGGGGGGGATACGAGCAGTACTTC
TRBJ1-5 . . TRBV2 CASSRQTSNQPQHF TGTGCCAGCAGCCGACAGACGAGCAATCAGCCCCAGCATTTT
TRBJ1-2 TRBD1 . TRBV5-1 CASSATGGRSYGYTF TGCGCCAGCAGCGCTACAGGGGGCAGGAGCTATGGCTACACCTTC
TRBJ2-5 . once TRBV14 CASSQGSQETQYF TGTGCCAGCAGTCAGGGGAGCCAAGAGACCCAGTACTTC
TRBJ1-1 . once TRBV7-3 CASSPGLSMNTEAFF TGTGCCAGCAGTCCAGGGCTCAGCATGAACACTGAAGCTTTCTTT
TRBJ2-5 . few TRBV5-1 CASSASEFQETQYF TGCGCCAGCAGTGCATCGGAGTTCCAAGAGACCCAGTACTTC
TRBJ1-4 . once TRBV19 CASSTGEAEKLFF TGTGCCAGTAGTACCGGGGAGGCCGAAAAACTGTTTTTT
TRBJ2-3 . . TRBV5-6 CASSLRGGGTDTQYF TGTGCCAGCAGCTTGAGAGGGGGGGGAACAGATACGCAGTATTTT
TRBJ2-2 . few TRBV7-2 CASSQDRGDRNTGELFF TGTGCCAGCAGCCAAGATCGCGGCGACAGGAACACCGGGGAGCTGTTTTTT
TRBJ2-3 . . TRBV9 CASSVQGGYGGGSDTQYF TGTGCCAGCAGCGTTCAAGGGGGCTACGGGGGAGGATCAGATACGCAGTATTTT
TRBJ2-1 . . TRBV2 CASGGARYNEQFF TGTGCCAGCGGCGGGGCTAGATACAATGAGCAGTTCTTC
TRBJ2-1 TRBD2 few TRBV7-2 CASSSQTSGEHEQFF TGTGCCAGCAGCTCACAGACTAGCGGGGAACATGAGCAGTTCTTC
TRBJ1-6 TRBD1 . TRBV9 CASSVVSGGGSPLHF TGTGCCAGCAGCGTAGTATCAGGGGGCGGTTCACCCCTCCACTTT
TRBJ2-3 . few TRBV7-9 CASSLFAGEQYF TGTGCCAGCAGCCTTTTTGCAGGGGAGCAGTATTTT
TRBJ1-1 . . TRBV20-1 CSAPRNTEAFF TGCAGTGCCCCCAGGAACACTGAAGCTTTCTTT
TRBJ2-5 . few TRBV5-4 CASSISPQETQYF TGTGCCAGCAGCATTTCCCCTCAAGAGACCCAGTACTTC
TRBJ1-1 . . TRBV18 CASSPMGPTRDVYTEAFF TGTGCCAGCTCACCAATGGGTCCTACACGGGATGTCTACACTGAAGCTTTCTTT
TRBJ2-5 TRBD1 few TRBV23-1 CASMGDRGEGETQYF TGCGCCAGCATGGGGGACAGGGGAGAAGGAGAGACCCAGTACTTC
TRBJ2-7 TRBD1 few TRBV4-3 CASSLRTGPYEQYF TGCGCCAGCAGCCTAAGGACAGGGCCCTACGAGCAGTACTTC
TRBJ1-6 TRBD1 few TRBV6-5 CASSYSRGGDSPLHF TGTGCCAGCAGTTACTCGAGAGGGGGCGACTCACCCCTCCACTTT
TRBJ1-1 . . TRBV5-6 CASSQDSWNTEAFF TGTGCCAGCAGTCAAGACAGTTGGAACACTGAAGCTTTCTTT
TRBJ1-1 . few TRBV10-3 CAIRSDSYAEAFF TGTGCCATCAGAAGTGACAGCTACGCTGAAGCTTTCTTT
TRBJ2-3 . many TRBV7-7 CASSSSPGADTQYF TGTGCTAGCAGCTCCTCTCCGGGGGCAGATACGCAGTATTTT
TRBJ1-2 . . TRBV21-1 CASSKEQGGYTF TGTGCCAGCAGCAAGGAGCAGGGGGGCTACACCTTC
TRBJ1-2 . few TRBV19 CASSSDRINYGYTF TGTGCCAGTAGTAGTGACAGAATCAACTATGGCTACACCTTC
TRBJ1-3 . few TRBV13 CASRWGLSGNTIYF TGTGCCTCGAGATGGGGCCTATCTGGAAACACCATATATTTT